What follows describes a single T cell receptor (beta chain). Germline lookup yields CDR1 KGHSH and CDR2 LQKENI. The CDR3 is made up of 15 amino acids. V shed 3 bases and J 5 bases; nucleotides not matched to a gene: 7. Profiling relied on immunoSEQ multiplex PCR, and the TCRdb table lists in-frame clones only, not all of them. The repertoire has approximately 200,000 clones, approximately 86% of them found once; the top ten carry less than 1.5%. The data belong to a study of blood T cell repertoires in COVID-19. Study information: Acute-phase and convalescent COVID-19 samples originated in the United States, Italy and Spain.

The sequencing sample was made of peripheral blood. The V call is TRBV18, the J call TRBJ1-1, with 9 bases lining up with TRBD1. The source is a man aged 30 to 45 with acute or convalescent COVID-19. CDR3 sequence (DNA): TGTGCCAGCTCACCGACGGACAGGGGAAGGACTGAAGCTTTCTTT. Its protein is CASSPTDRGRTEAFF.